This T cell receptor (beta chain) appears in the sequencing data of a study of blood T cell repertoires in COVID-19. Study at large: Acute-phase and convalescent COVID-19 samples originated in the United States, Italy and Spain. PBMCs, B-cell-depleted T cells, or T cells were the source of the cDNA or gDNA that made up the material.

In the original analysis: Reference gene primer amplification gave estimated nucleated cell counts. TCRdb's copy holds only in-frame clones and misses some; the assay was immunoSEQ multiplex PCR. Clonal size and the V and J genes are those of that table, whereas D and trimming came from the DNA. The sample holds about 250,000 clones, 84% seen once. Germline CDR1 is SGHRS and CDR2 is YFSETQ. Losses at the gene ends were 4 bases for V and 3 bases for J; bases not matched to a gene: 5. This CDR3 contains 16 residues. This TCR was sampled from a man in his fifties or sixties with active or convalescent COVID-19. The sample taken for sequencing was peripheral blood. The V gene is TRBV5-1, the J gene TRBJ1-4; 11 bases agree with TRBD1. CDR3 in amino acids: CASSPGQGAANEKLFF. CDR3 coding DNA: TGCGCCAGCAGCCCCGGACAGGGGGCGGCTAATGAAAAACTGTTTTTT.